This TCR beta chain is drawn from a study of blood T cells in healthy people across ages. Turning to the study itself: There was about one barcoded beta molecule captured by template switching per two T cells.

Findings of the study overall: When set beside aged donors, long-lived donors presented more naive CD4+ cells and higher diversity. A conclusive naive versus antigen-experienced comparison was prevented by the unsorted PBMCs.

In regard to this clonotype: Its antigen remains unidentified.

Deletions cut 1 base from V and 9 bases from J, with 10 bases between. This CDR3 region has 13 residues. Per germline, CDR1 SGHAT and CDR2 FQNNGV. Healthy Russian Caucasian donors spanned ages about 6 to 95 years. Through a sample-barcoded 5' primer and a J-beta primer mix, a second PCR was run for roughly 7 to 11 cycles. TCRdb itself ran the 5' RACE reads through MiXCR, one entry per CDR3 protein. Of about 1.5 million distinct CDR3 sequences listed, under 55% are singletons. The TCR sequence derives from a woman aged 18-29 years in good health. This chain joins TRBV11-2 and TRBJ2-1, with D possibly matching TRBD1 (6 bases). Sequenced input: blood. The CDR3 DNA reads as TGTGCCAGCAGCTTAGCCAGGGGCCCTGAGCAGTTCTTC. It specifies CASSLARGPEQFF.